This T cell receptor beta chain is drawn from a study of cytomegalovirus exposure and HLA in healthy donors. Researchers ran the PCR with 60 Vbeta and 13 Jbeta primers. This table comes from immunoSEQ multiplex PCR, and its TCRdb copy is limited to in-frame clones, with some not included. This sample has under 200,000 clones, with roughly 73% found just once. The CDR3 extends over 18 amino acids. Trimming took 7 bases from V and 4 from J; bases not matched to a gene: 15. Germline V CDR1 and CDR2: SGHRS, YFSETQ. This clonotype originated in a woman aged 25 to 39 in good health and CMV-seronegative. The V and J genes are TRBV5-1 and TRBJ2-3; TRBD2 aligns across 13 bases. Sequenced material: PBMCs. The chain's CDR3 is CASRLQTSGRTNADTQYF. The CDR3 nucleotides read TGCGCCAGCCGACTCCAGACTAGCGGGAGGACTAACGCAGATACGCAGTATTTT.